This T cell receptor beta chain was captured by sequencing in a study of post-analysis software for immune sequencing data. Study results and caveats: Samples sharing a preparation batch grouped tightly together when assessed by F measure. Significantly decreased normalized Chao1 diversity was recorded for multiple sclerosis patients relative to controls. Controls had lower frequencies than patients of 4 or 5 TRBV segments, which included TRBV5-6, TRBV5-1 and TRBV20-1.

The TCR beta cDNA libraries carried unique molecular identifiers. TCRdb reanalysed the PCR reads using MiXCR and keeps one entry per CDR3 protein. The sample lists about 200,000 distinct CDR3 sequences, roughly 30% seen once, with around 3.2% in the top ten. The CDR3 has 20 residues. Germline V gives CDR1 SGHRS, CDR2 YFSETQ. V shed 3 bases, J shed 7 bases, and the junction held 23 bases outside the gene matches. A few counts support this clonotype. Its antigen remains unidentified. The rearrangement joins TRBV5-1 to TRBJ2-1; 9 bases line up with TRBD2. This receptor was obtained from a girl under 18 with multiple sclerosis. What was sequenced was blood. CDR3 nucleotide sequence: TGCGCCAGCAGCTCAATGGAGGGACAGAGAGCGGGAGGAGAAGGGAATGAGCAGTTCTTC. Protein: CASSSMEGQRAGGEGNEQFF.